This T cell receptor beta chain was identified in a study of blood T cell repertoires in COVID-19. Study in general: Acute and convalescent COVID-19 specimens originated in the United States, Italy and Spain. T cells, B-cell-depleted T cells, or PBMCs supplied cDNA or gDNA.

Assay used: immunoSEQ multiplex PCR; TCRdb lists only in-frame clones, some missing. The sample consists of fewer than 250,000 clones, just over 85% of them appearing once. Individuals drawn from around 25 US areas were roughly 18 to 95 years old. Participant reports of clinical history set cohort assignment. This clone came up a few times. Sequencing was performed on PBMCs or T cells enriched from blood (not recorded which). The receptor's source is a woman aged 40-49 years with acute COVID-19.

This chain's CDR3 is CASSQVGAGGLYNEQFF. The CDR3 region has the DNA TGTGCCAGCAGCCAGGTCGGAGCGGGAGGGTTATACAATGAGCAGTTCTTC. The rearrangement links TRBV3-1 (or the pseudogene TRBV3-2) to TRBJ2-1; 10 nucleotides line up with TRBD2. Germline V gene data show CDR1 as LGHDT and CDR2 as YNNKEL (reference sequence). CDR3 length equals 17 residues. V was pared by 3 bases and J by 4 bases, with 9 bases of the junction left unmatched.